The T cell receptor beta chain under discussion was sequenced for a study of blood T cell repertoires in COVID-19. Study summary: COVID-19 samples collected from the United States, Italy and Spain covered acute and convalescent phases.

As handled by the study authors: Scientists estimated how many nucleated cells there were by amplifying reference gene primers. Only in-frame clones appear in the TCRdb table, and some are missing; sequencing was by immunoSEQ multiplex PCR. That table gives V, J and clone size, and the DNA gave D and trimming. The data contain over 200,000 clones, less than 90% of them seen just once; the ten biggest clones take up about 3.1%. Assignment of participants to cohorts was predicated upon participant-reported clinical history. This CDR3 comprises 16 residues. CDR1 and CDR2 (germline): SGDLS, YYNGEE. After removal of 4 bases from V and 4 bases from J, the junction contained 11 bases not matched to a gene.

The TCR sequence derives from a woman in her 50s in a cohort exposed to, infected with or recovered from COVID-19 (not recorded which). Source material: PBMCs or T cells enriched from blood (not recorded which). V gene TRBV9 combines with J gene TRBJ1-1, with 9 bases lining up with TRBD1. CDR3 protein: CASSRGTGTPVTEAFF. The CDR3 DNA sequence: TGTGCCAGCAGCAGGGGGACAGGGACCCCTGTCACTGAAGCTTTCTTT.